Following are 28 T cell receptor beta chains from one sample sequenced in a study of graft-versus-host responses after intestinal transplantation. What these receptors recognize is not known. Method: immunoSEQ multiplex PCR; TCRdb's copy keeps in-frame clones and lacks some. Of about 51,000 clones listed, roughly 95% are singletons. This specimen consisted of unstimulated CD8+ T cells sorted from spleen or lymph node cells, obtained before transplant. These receptors all come from a human donor who was the organ donor for an intestinal transplant.

The chain has TRBV7-9 and TRBJ1-4, with unresolved D. Trimming removed 0 bases at V and 6 bases at J, with 14 bases between. The CDR3 runs 16 residues. Germline values: CDR1 SEHNR, CDR2 FQNEAQ (reference sequence). The CDR3 region has the DNA TGTGCCAGCAGCTTAGCGTCGGGTTTTGAACATGAAAAACTGTTTTTT. The encoded protein is CASSLASGFEHEKLFF. Together with reference TRBV7-9 and TRBJ1-4, the CDR3 gives the full variable domain: DTGVSQNPRHKITKRGQNVTFRCDPISEHNRLYWYRQTLGQGPEFLTYFQNEAQLEKSRLLSDRFSAERPKGSFSTLEIQRTEQGDSAMYLCASSLASGFEHEKLFFGSGTQLSVL.

The V call is TRBV11-2, the J call TRBJ2-5; maybe TRBD2 (6 bases). V lost 0 bases, J lost 5 bases, and 10 bases lay in between. Looked up from germline, CDR1 is SGHAT and CDR2 is FQNNGV. The CDR3 has 14 residues. The CDR3 region is CASSLERRVETQYF. CDR3 in DNA: TGTGCCAGCAGCTTAGAGCGGAGGGTGGAGACCCAGTACTTC.

J is TRBJ1-1 and V is TRBV27; D may be TRBD1 (6 bases). Germline values: CDR1 MNHEY, CDR2 SMNVEV (reference sequence). The length of the CDR3 is 15 residues. Trimming removed 1 base at V and 1 base at J, with 10 bases between. The CDR3 loop reads CASSLYSQGNTEAFF. Written as DNA, the CDR3 is TGTGCCAGCAGTTTATACTCACAGGGGAACACTGAAGCTTTCTTT.

The chain employs TRBV4-2 and TRBJ1-2, with D hard to call. V lost 4 bases and J lost 13, with 13 bases in between. The CDR3 spans 11 residues. The V gene's germline CDR1 is LGHNA and CDR2 YNFKEQ. The CDR3 nucleotides read TGTGCCAGCAGCCCCGGGGAGGGAAGCACCTTC. Protein sequence: CASSPGEGSTF.

The chain links TRBV5-1 to TRBJ1-6; D is uncertain. In germline, CDR1 is SGHRS, CDR2 YFSETQ. Trimming left V 3 bases short and J 7 bases short, with 17 bases between. There are 16 residues in the CDR3. The CDR3 reads CASSSEYLYPNSPLHF. The CDR3 DNA is TGCGCCAGCAGCTCAGAATATTTATATCCAAATTCACCCCTCCACTTT.

This clone occurred once. V is TRBV10-2 and J is TRBJ1-1, with no clear D. Germline V gene lookup returns CDR1 WSHSY and CDR2 SAAADI. This CDR3 has 12 amino acids. Trimming cost V 4 bases and J 1 base, with 4 bases left between them. CDR3 sequence: CASSVSNTEAFF. In DNA, the CDR3 is TGCGCCAGCAGTGTCTCGAACACTGAAGCTTTCTTT.

The chain is built from TRBV4-3 and TRBJ2-7; tentatively, D is TRBD1 (5 bases). There are 15 residues in the CDR3. Trimming stripped 0 bases from V and 2 bases from J, with 11 bases between. From germline, CDR1 is LGHNA and CDR2 YSLEER. CDR3 sequence reads: CASSQDRWGPYEQYF. The CDR3 DNA is TGCGCCAGCAGCCAAGACCGTTGGGGCCCCTACGAGCAGTACTTC.

The gene calls are TRBV11-1 and TRBJ1-3; no firm D call. The ends were cut back, 5 bases at V and 1 base at J, with 12 bases in the middle. Per germline, CDR1 SGHAT and CDR2 FQDESV (reference sequence). The CDR3 runs to 15 residues. For the CDR3, the DNA is TGTGCCAGCAGCCCGCCGTTTGGTTCTGGAAACACCATATATTTT. Amino acids: CASSPPFGSGNTIYF.

The chain couples TRBV7-9 to TRBJ1-2; D call uncertain. V lost 10 bases to trimming and J lost 2 bases, with 14 bases between them. CDR3 size: 13 residues. Germline V gene data show CDR1 as SEHNR and CDR2 as FQNEAQ (reference sequence). The CDR3 protein is CATHAPENYGYTF. The CDR3 DNA reads as TGTGCCACCCACGCCCCGGAAAACTATGGCTACACCTTC. The full variable domain, in which reference TRBV7-9 and TRBJ1-2 provide the parts outside the CDR3, is DTGVSQNPRHKITKRGQNVTFRCDPISEHNRLYWYRQTLGQGPEFLTYFQNEAQLEKSRLLSDRFSAERPKGSFSTLEIQRTEQGDSAMYLCATHAPENYGYTFGSGTRLTVV.

This rearrangement joins TRBV11-2 to TRBJ1-1; 9 bases are shared with TRBD1. After removal of 6 bases from V and 9 bases from J, the junction contained 11 bases not matched to a gene. CDR3 length: 14 residues. Germline values: CDR1 SGHAT, CDR2 FQNNGV. CDR3 loop: CASRAGTGMDKAFF. In nucleotides, the CDR3 is TGTGCCAGCAGGGCCGGGACAGGGATGGATAAAGCTTTCTTT.

The V call is TRBV27, the J call TRBJ2-5; 16 bases fit TRBD2. J lost 5 bases, V lost 5 bases, and 11 bases had no gene match. The CDR3 consists of 18 residues. Germline-derived CDR1 and CDR2 are MNHEY and SMNVEV (reference sequence). CDR3 sequence: CASSVGTSGGAFLETQYF. The DNA of the CDR3 is TGTGCCAGCAGTGTGGGGACTAGCGGGGGGGCCTTCCTTGAGACCCAGTACTTC.

The V and J genes are TRBV29-1 and TRBJ1-2, with TRBD1 identical over 8 bases. The CDR3 runs 14 residues. CDR1 and CDR2 from the germline V gene are SQVTM and ANQGSEA. V dropped 6 bases and J dropped 6; count of bases not matched to a gene: 12. CDR3 amino acids: CSVGGSDRVDGYTF. CDR3 DNA sequence: TGCAGCGTGGGGGGATCGGACAGGGTCGATGGCTACACCTTC.

The J gene is TRBJ1-6, the V gene TRBV25-1, with no clear D. CDR3 length: 17 residues. Germline V gives CDR1 MGHDK, CDR2 SYGVNS. Trimming removed 2 bases at V and 0 bases at J, with 11 bases between. The DNA of the CDR3 is TGTGCCAGCAGTGAAGCGGACCAGAGCTCCTATAATTCACCCCTCCACTTT. This encodes CASSEADQSSYNSPLHF.

This chain links TRBV11-1 with TRBJ2-5; TRBD2 matches at 8 bases. The V segment lost 3 bases and the J segment 1 base; nucleotides outside the gene matches: 7. The CDR3 is 16 residues long. The germline V gene has CDR1 SGHAT and CDR2 FQDESV (reference sequence). Here the CDR3 DNA reads TGTGCCAGCAGCTTGACGAGAAGCGGGGGCCAAGAGACCCAGTACTTC. Its translation: CASSLTRSGGQETQYF.

This chain connects TRBV29-1 to TRBJ1-2; D gene unclear. Trimming removed 4 bases at V and 7 bases at J, with 10 bases between. The CDR3 contains 11 residues. Germline V gene lookup returns CDR1 SQVTM and CDR2 ANQGSEA. DNA of the CDR3: TGCAGCGTTGTGGGGTCGGCTGGCTACACCTTC. This sequence encodes CSVVGSAGYTF.

This chain links TRBV14 with TRBJ2-2; 7 nucleotides match TRBD1. With V trimmed by 5 bases and J by 5 bases, 17 bases remained unmatched. The CDR3 contains 18 residues. The germline gives CDR1 SGHDN, CDR2 FVKESK. The CDR3, as DNA: TGTGCCAGCAGCGTCGTTCGGTCGGGACAGACCGGAACCGGGGAGCTGTTTTTT. It translates to CASSVVRSGQTGTGELFF. The full variable domain, in which reference TRBV14 and TRBJ2-2 provide the parts outside the CDR3, is EAGVTQFPSHSVIEKGQTVTLRCDPISGHDNLYWYRRVMGKEIKFLLHFVKESKQDESGMPNNRFLAERTGGTYSTLKVQPAELEDSGVYFCASSVVRSGQTGTGELFFGEGSRLTVL.

V and J are TRBV7-9 and TRBJ2-7; 7 positions agree with TRBD1. The V gene's germline CDR1 is SEHNR and CDR2 FQNEAQ (reference sequence). Trimming removed 4 bases from V and 0 bases from J; junction bases left unmatched: 9. The CDR3 spans 16 residues. As DNA, the CDR3 is TGTGCCAGCAGCTCCCCAGGGACAGACAGCTCCTACGAGCAGTACTTC. Protein: CASSSPGTDSSYEQYF. Supplemented by reference TRBV7-9 and TRBJ2-7, the full variable domain reads DTGVSQNPRHKITKRGQNVTFRCDPISEHNRLYWYRQTLGQGPEFLTYFQNEAQLEKSRLLSDRFSAERPKGSFSTLEIQRTEQGDSAMYLCASSSPGTDSSYEQYFGPGTRLTVT.

The CDR3 sequence: CASSLRRDYNEQFF. CDR3 DNA sequence: TGTGCCAGCAGCTTAAGGCGCGACTACAATGAGCAGTTCTTC. V and J are TRBV11-2 and TRBJ2-1; D call uncertain. The V and J ends lost 2 bases and 3 bases respectively, with 8 bases between them. The CDR3 totals 14 residues. The germline V gene encodes CDR1 SGHAT and CDR2 FQNNGV.

The rearrangement uses TRBV27 and TRBJ2-1, with D unresolved. Germline values: CDR1 MNHEY, CDR2 SMNVEV (reference sequence). CDR3 length equals 13 residues. V gave up 2 bases and J gave up 5 bases, with 7 bases separating them. The CDR3 protein is CASSLRLNNEQFF. The CDR3 bases are TGTGCCAGCAGTTTACGACTGAACAATGAGCAGTTCTTC.

This clone was detected a few times. The chain recombines TRBV6-5 with TRBJ1-1; a possible D gene is TRBD1 (5 bases). CDR1 and CDR2 (germline): MNHEY, SVGAGI. The CDR3 has 13 residues. Trimming shortened V by 6 bases and J by 5 bases, and 13 bases separated the two germline ends. DNA of the CDR3: TGTGCCAGCAGACGCGGGGGGGGGACTGAAGCTTTCTTT. Amino acid sequence: CASRRGGGTEAFF.

This clone was observed once. The V call is TRBV11-2, the J call TRBJ1-2; D is unclear. CDR1 and CDR2 (germline): SGHAT, FQNNGV. The CDR3 consists of 17 residues. The V and J ends lost 1 base and 4 bases respectively, with 19 bases between them. CDR3 DNA: TGTGCCAGCAGCTTAGTAGGTTTCCGTAGTCAGTCCTATGGCTACACCTTC. Translated, it gives CASSLVGFRSQSYGYTF.

The chain has TRBV28 and TRBJ1-2, with D perhaps matching TRBD1 (6 bases). Trimming stripped 6 bases from V and 2 bases from J, with 22 bases between. Germline assignment: CDR1 MDHEN and CDR2 SYDVKM. The CDR3 has 17 amino acids. CDR3: CASSLAVEQGVNYGYTF. CDR3 in DNA: TGTGCCAGCAGCTTGGCCGTCGAACAGGGAGTCAACTATGGCTACACCTTC.

The J gene is TRBJ2-1, the V gene TRBV29-1, with TRBD2 matching over 9 bases. CDR3 size: 15 residues. V was pared by 6 bases and J by 3 bases, with 9 bases of the junction left unmatched. In germline, CDR1 is SQVTM, CDR2 ANQGSEA. Here the CDR3 reads CSVMTSSGDYNEQFF. The CDR3 bases are TGCAGCGTGATGACTTCTAGCGGGGACTACAATGAGCAGTTCTTC.

V is TRBV30 and J is TRBJ2-3; D gene uncertain. The V end was cut by 0 bases, the J end by 6 bases, with 25 bases between. This CDR3 region has 18 residues. Germline V CDR1 and CDR2: GTSNPN, SVGIG (reference sequence). CDR3 nucleotide sequence: TGTGCCTGGAGTGTATCGGTTACCCGGCAGACCCTCAAGGATACGCAGTATTTT. Translation: CAWSVSVTRQTLKDTQYF.

The genes are TRBV6-1 and TRBJ2-7, with D possibly matching TRBD1 (6 bases). V shed 3 bases and J shed 1 base, with 13 bases lying between them. Germline values: CDR1 MNHNS, CDR2 SASEGT. The CDR3 is 15 residues long. CDR3 protein: CASSETETGSYEQYF. DNA for the CDR3: TGTGCCAGCAGTGAGACCGAGACAGGTTCCTACGAGCAGTACTTC.

V usage is TRBV5-1 and J usage is TRBJ2-7; TRBD1 matches 10 bases. Germline V CDR1 and CDR2: SGHRS, YFSETQ. The CDR3 loop spans 15 amino acids. Losses at the gene ends were 2 bases for V and 2 bases for J; bases not matched to a gene: 4. The CDR3 sequence is CASSFGQGGTYEQYF. The CDR3 DNA follows: TGCGCCAGCAGCTTCGGACAGGGGGGAACCTACGAGCAGTACTTC.

V usage is TRBV27 and J usage is TRBJ1-2, with TRBD1 matching over 10 bases. CDR3 length equals 14 residues. V shed 6 bases, J shed 6 bases, and the junction held 7 bases outside the gene matches. The germline V gene encodes CDR1 MNHEY and CDR2 SMNVEV (reference sequence). CDR3 bases: TGTGCCAGCAGCCGACAGGGGGCTCAGGATGGCTACACCTTC. This sequence encodes CASSRQGAQDGYTF.

The V and J genes are TRBV7-9 and TRBJ2-7; D uncertain. The CDR3 loop spans 11 amino acids. The germline V gene encodes CDR1 SEHNR and CDR2 FQNEAQ (reference sequence). The ends were cut back, 5 bases at V and 3 bases at J, with 5 bases in the middle. CDR3 coding DNA: TGTGCCAGCAGCGTCAACTACGAGCAGTACTTC. It encodes CASSVNYEQYF.